This TCR beta chain was obtained from a study of blood T cell repertoires in COVID-19. Using immunoSEQ multiplex PCR, the repertoire was profiled, and TCRdb retains in-frame clones only, with some absent. The sample carries 200,000 or so clones, about four fifths recorded once. Germline V gene data show CDR1 as KGHDR and CDR2 as SFDVKD. J lost 8 bases, V lost 7 bases, and 4 bases had no gene match. This CDR3 is 12 amino acids long. Individuals drawn from 24 US areas were roughly 18 to 100 years old. Cohort placement rested on clinical history that participants reported themselves. A COVID-19 case was met by exposed participants within 2 weeks before study entry.

The chain recombines TRBV24-1 with TRBJ1-2; 9 bases align to TRBD1. Sequenced input: PBMCs or T cells enriched from blood (not recorded which). This TCR was recovered from a woman aged 45 to 65 who had been exposed to COVID-19. The CDR3 here is CATSQDRGGYTF. The DNA of the CDR3 is TGTGCCACCAGCCAGGACAGGGGCGGCTACACCTTC.